The 15 T cell receptor beta chains listed next were all sequenced from one sample in a study of blood T cells in healthy people across ages. The second PCR ran about 6 to 12 cycles with a sample-barcoded 5' primer and J-beta primers. TCRdb redid the calling of the 5' RACE reads with MiXCR, one entry per CDR3 protein. The sample records about 1,500,000 distinct CDR3 sequences, around 39% being singletons. Sequencing was done on a sample of blood. The receptor source for this set is a woman younger than 35 in good health.

The V call is TRBV2, the J call TRBJ2-7; 7 positions match TRBD1. Germline CDR1 reads SNHLY; CDR2 reads FYNNEI. This CDR3 region has 14 residues. The trim removed 2 bases at V and 6 bases at J, leaving 7 bases unmatched. CDR3 bases: TGTGCCAGCAGTGAAAACAGGGCAGGGGGCGAGCAGTACTTC. It translates to CASSENRAGGEQYF.

The genes are TRBV5-1 and TRBJ2-1; TRBD2 aligns across 13 bases. The CDR3 is 16 residues long. Germline V gives CDR1 SGHRS, CDR2 YFSETQ. The ends lost 4 bases at V and 8 bases at J; junction bases unmatched: 9. CDR3 nucleotide sequence: TGCGCCAGCAGCGCCTGGACTAGCGGGAGTAACTATGAGCAGTTCTTC. Its translation: CASSAWTSGSNYEQFF.

The rearrangement joins TRBV25-1 to TRBJ1-2, with TRBD1 matching over 8 bases. Trimming cost V 8 bases and J 4 bases; bases outside gene matches: 15. This CDR3 spans 16 amino acids. Germline V gives CDR1 MGHDK, CDR2 SYGVNS. CDR3 DNA sequence: TGTGCCAGCGCGAACCACTTGGCACAGGGGGGCTATGGCTACACCTTC. Its protein is CASANHLAQGGYGYTF.

V gene TRBV12-3 or TRBV12-4 combines with J gene TRBJ2-1; D is unclear. The CDR3 totals 13 residues. V was clipped by 2 bases and J by 3 bases, with 5 bases between them. This CDR3 is CASSLNYYNEQFF. The CDR3 coding sequence is TGTGCCAGCAGTTTAAACTACTACAATGAGCAGTTCTTC.

The chain recombines TRBV29-1 with TRBJ1-1, with D hard to call. Trimming left V 6 bases short and J 0 bases short, with 11 bases between. Per the germline V gene, CDR1 is SQVTM and CDR2 is ANQGSEA. The CDR3 covers 13 residues. The CDR3 loop is CSVSGRMNTEAFF. The CDR3 nucleotides are TGCAGCGTATCGGGGAGGATGAACACTGAAGCTTTCTTT.

This CDR3 is CASSVRDSVLDTEAFF. CDR3 nucleotide sequence: TGTGCCAGCAGCGTTCGGGATTCGGTCTTGGACACTGAAGCTTTCTTT. The chain links TRBV9 to TRBJ1-1; D unclear. CDR3 size: 16 residues. CDR1 is SGDLS and CDR2 is YYNGEE in the germline V gene. V shed 2 bases and J shed 3 bases, with 17 bases lying between them.

This chain joins TRBV4-1 and TRBJ1-1; D is uncertain. V lost 0 bases to trimming and J lost 6 bases, with 8 bases between them. Germline loops: CDR1 MGHRA, CDR2 YSYEKL. The CDR3 spans 13 residues. The CDR3 sequence: CASSQEGDAEAFF. CDR3 sequence (DNA): TGCGCCAGCAGCCAAGAGGGAGACGCTGAAGCTTTCTTT.

This rearrangement joins TRBV11-2 to TRBJ2-1; TRBD2 aligns across 9 bases. The length of the CDR3 is 15 residues. Trimming removed 4 bases from V and 8 bases from J; junction bases left unmatched: 9. Germline CDR1 and CDR2: SGHAT and FQNNGV. The CDR3 coding sequence is TGTGCCAGCAGCTCCAGCCGCGGGGGGGCCCATGAGCAGTTCTTC. This sequence encodes CASSSSRGGAHEQFF.

This clonotype has more than one count but fewer than ten. This chain links TRBV10-3 with TRBJ2-5; 12 nucleotides line up with TRBD2. Trimming at V came to 10 bases and at J to 7 bases, leaving 10 bases not matched to a gene. The germline V gene has CDR1 ENHRY and CDR2 SYGVKD. The CDR3 totals 14 residues. The CDR3 loop is CATTSGGSRGTQYF. CDR3 bases: TGTGCCACGACTAGCGGGGGCTCTCGTGGGACCCAGTACTTC.

This clonotype was seen only once. This chain uses TRBV27 with TRBJ2-1; 15 bases are shared with TRBD2. J was trimmed by 9 bases and V by 3 bases; bases with no gene match: 6. The CDR3 is made up of 16 amino acids. Germline-derived CDR1 and CDR2 are MNHEY and SMNVEV (reference sequence). The CDR3 sequence: CASSFSGLAGGGEQFF. CDR3 sequence (DNA): TGTGCCAGCAGTTTCTCGGGACTAGCGGGGGGCGGTGAGCAGTTCTTC.

This clonotype was seen a few times. The rearrangement joins TRBV28 to TRBJ2-1; the D is unclear. This CDR3 is 15 amino acids long. The V end was cut by 9 bases, the J end by 5 bases, with 20 bases between. In germline, CDR1 is MDHEN, CDR2 SYDVKM. CDR3 coding DNA: TGTGCCAGTACCCTTCACCGTGCATACGACAATGAGCAGTTCTTC. Protein product: CASTLHRAYDNEQFF. Looking up the rest from reference TRBV28 and TRBJ2-1 gives the full variable domain: DVKVTQSSRYLVKRTGEKVFLECVQDMDHENMFWYRQDPGLGLRLIYFSYDVKMKEKGDIPEGYSVSREKKERFSLILESASTNQTSMYLCASTLHRAYDNEQFFGPGTRLTVL.

Turning to this clonotype: A read error may explain this, as a much larger clone is one base away. The chain is built from TRBV4-1 and TRBJ2-5, with D possibly TRBD2 on 6 matching bases. The CDR3 sequence is 14 residues long. Germline V gene lookup returns CDR1 MGHRA and CDR2 YSYEKL. Trimming removed 4 bases at V and 11 bases at J, with 20 bases between. In DNA form, the CDR3 reads TGCGCCAGCAGCCTCCCGACTAGTGGCAATGAGCAGTACTTC. It specifies CASSLPTSGNEQYF.

This rearrangement joins TRBV20-1 to TRBJ2-7; 11 positions match TRBD1. This CDR3 has 16 amino acids. Unmatched junction bases numbered 14, after V lost 4 bases and J lost 6 bases. Per germline, CDR1 DFQATT and CDR2 SNEGSKA (reference sequence). The CDR3 here is CSAIYPRDRGSVEQYF. CDR3 nucleotide sequence: TGCAGTGCTATTTATCCCCGGGACAGGGGGTCGGTCGAGCAGTACTTC.

On this clonotype itself: The junction departs from germline at one end; a sequencing error may be responsible. The chain uses TRBV7-9 and TRBJ2-1; possible D gene TRBD2, 6 bases. The CDR3 covers 15 residues. Germline V gene sequence: CDR1 SEHNR, CDR2 FQNEAQ (reference sequence). The CDR3 is CASSSAGPAYNEKFF. The CDR3 region has the DNA TGTGCCAGCAGCTCGGCGGGGCCAGCCTACAATGAGAAGTTCTTC. Complete variable domain (other parts from reference TRBV7-9 and TRBJ2-1): DTGVSQNPRHKITKRGQNVTFRCDPISEHNRLYWYRQTLGQGPEFLTYFQNEAQLEKSRLLSDRFSAERPKGSFSTLEIQRTEQGDSAMYLCASSSAGPAYNEKFFGPGTRLTVL.

The chain recombines TRBV3-1 with TRBJ2-7, with D tentatively TRBD2 (6 bases). V lost 5 bases and J lost 7, with 21 bases in between. This CDR3 comprises 15 residues. Germline V lookup: CDR1 LGHDT, CDR2 YNNKEL (reference sequence). The CDR3 is CASSALAGGDDEQYF. The DNA of the CDR3 is TGTGCCAGCAGCGCGCTAGCCGGGGGTGATGATGAGCAGTACTTC.